The sequence of this T cell receptor beta chain was determined in a study of blood T cell repertoires in COVID-19. Sequencing was performed with immunoSEQ multiplex PCR; in TCRdb, only in-frame clones are kept and a portion is missing. This sample has tens of thousands of clones, with roughly 87% found just once. CDR1 and CDR2 (germline): MNHEY, SMNVEV (reference sequence). The length of the CDR3 is 14 residues. Losses at the gene ends were 8 bases for V and 2 bases for J; bases not matched to a gene: 7. Specimen: peripheral blood. The rearrangement links TRBV27 to TRBJ2-7; 9 nucleotides line up with TRBD1. The clonotype was recovered from a man between 60 and 75 years old with active COVID-19. The CDR3 coding sequence is TGTGCCAGCCAAAGACAGGGGGTTCCCTACGAGCAGTACTTC. This codes for CASQRQGVPYEQYF.